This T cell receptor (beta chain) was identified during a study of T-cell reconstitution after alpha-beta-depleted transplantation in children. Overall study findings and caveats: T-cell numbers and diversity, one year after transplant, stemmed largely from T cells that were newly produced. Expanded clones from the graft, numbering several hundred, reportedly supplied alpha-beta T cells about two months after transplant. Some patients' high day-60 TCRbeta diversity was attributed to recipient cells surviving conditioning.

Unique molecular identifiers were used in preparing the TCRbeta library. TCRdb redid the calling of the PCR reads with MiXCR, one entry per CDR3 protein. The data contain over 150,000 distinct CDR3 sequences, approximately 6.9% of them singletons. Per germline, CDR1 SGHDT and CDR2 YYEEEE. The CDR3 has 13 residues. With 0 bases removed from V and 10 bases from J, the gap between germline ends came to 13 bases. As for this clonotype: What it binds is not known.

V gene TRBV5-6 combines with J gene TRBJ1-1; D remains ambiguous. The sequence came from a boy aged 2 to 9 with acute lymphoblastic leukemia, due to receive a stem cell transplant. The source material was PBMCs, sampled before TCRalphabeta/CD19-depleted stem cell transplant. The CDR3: CASSLAAYRGAFF. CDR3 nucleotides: TGTGCCAGCAGCTTGGCCGCTTACCGGGGAGCTTTCTTT.